This T cell receptor (beta chain) was identified in a study of graft-versus-host responses after intestinal transplantation. Overall study context: Every one of the recipients received anti-thymocyte globulin induction and afterwards took tacrolimus and steroids for around 3 years. General study results and limits: GvH clones were identified in recipient marrow, with some first appearing in ileum or blood.

As concerns this clone: Its antigen is still unknown.

Germline CDR1 reads SGHVS; CDR2 reads FNYEAQ. This CDR3 is 15 amino acids long. Deletions cut 6 bases from V and 0 bases from J, with 15 bases between. Repertoires were generated with immunoSEQ multiplex PCR, while TCRdb's copy carries only in-frame clones and drops some. Counted here are approximately 85,000 clones, less than 95% occurring once; the ten biggest clones make up 6% to 9%. This sample comprised unstimulated CD8+ T cells sorted from spleen or lymph node cells, obtained before transplant. The sequence derives from a human donor who was the organ donor for an intestinal transplant. The V call is TRBV7-6, the J call TRBJ2-7; perhaps TRBD2 as D (6 bases). The DNA for the CDR3 is TGTGCCAGCAGTCCCGGGACTTTTAGCTCCTACGAGCAGTACTTC. It translates to CASSPGTFSSYEQYF.